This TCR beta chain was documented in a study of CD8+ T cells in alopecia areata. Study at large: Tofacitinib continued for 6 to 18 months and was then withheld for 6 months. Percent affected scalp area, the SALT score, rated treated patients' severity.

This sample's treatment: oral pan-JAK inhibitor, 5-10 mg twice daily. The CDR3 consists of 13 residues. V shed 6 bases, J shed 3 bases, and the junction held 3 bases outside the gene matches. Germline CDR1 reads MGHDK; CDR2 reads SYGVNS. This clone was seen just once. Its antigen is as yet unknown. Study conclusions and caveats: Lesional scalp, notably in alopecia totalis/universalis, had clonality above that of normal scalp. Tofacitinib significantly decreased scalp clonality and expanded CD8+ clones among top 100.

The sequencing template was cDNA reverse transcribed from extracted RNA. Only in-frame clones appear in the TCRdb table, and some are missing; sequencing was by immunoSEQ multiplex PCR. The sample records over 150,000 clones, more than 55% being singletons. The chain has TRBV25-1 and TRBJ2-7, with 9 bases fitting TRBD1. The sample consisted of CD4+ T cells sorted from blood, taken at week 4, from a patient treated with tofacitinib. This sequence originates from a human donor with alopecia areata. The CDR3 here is CASRGGQGYEQYF. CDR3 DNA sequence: TGTGCCAGCAGGGGGGGACAGGGCTACGAGCAGTACTTC.